This T cell receptor beta chain appears in the sequencing data of a study of Ad26.COV2.S vaccination and SARS-CoV-2 variants. As concerns this clone: Its antigen is currently unknown.

Germline V gene data show CDR1 as LNHNV and CDR2 as YYDKDF (reference sequence). CDR3 length: 17 amino acids. J gave up 1 base and V 0 bases, and 7 bases lay outside the gene matches. TCRdb's copy holds only in-frame clones and misses some; the assay was immunoSEQ multiplex PCR. Among roughly 450,000 clones listed, 80% to 95% were seen once. The treatment here: around 19 received Ad26.COV2.S at low or high dose, single or two shots; about 5 received placebo; per-sample allocation not given. Each sample was drawn 63 days after the first injection (of vaccine or placebo). Broader study findings: Vaccine recipients showed a spike-specific TCR breadth that was higher than in placebo recipients.

The sequences come from peripheral blood, collected in a trial of Ad26.COV2.S vaccine versus placebo. This sequence originates from a person aged 18-65 years who received the Ad26.COV2.S COVID-19 vaccine or a placebo. The chain employs TRBV15 and TRBJ2-3, with 7 nucleotides matching TRBD2. For the CDR3, the DNA is TGTGCCACCAGCAGAGATGCAGCGGGGAGTCGCACAGATACGCAGTATTTT. This sequence encodes CATSRDAAGSRTDTQYF.